This entry lists 23 T cell receptor beta chains sequenced from one sample in a study of cytomegalovirus exposure and HLA in healthy donors (dated by TCRdb to the late 2010s). The library was built by means of the immunoSEQ multiplex PCR assay. Held by TCRdb, this immuneACCESS table contains in-frame sequences only and omits some clones. Under half of the omission traces to an unresolved V gene where checked; the cause of the rest is unknown. Within this sample are about 110,000 clones, with around 95% of them counted one time only. Of the sample, 0.67% falls within the top ten clones. Input material: PBMCs. Source of these receptors: a woman under 30 in good health and CMV-seronegative.

The chain joins TRBV6-5 to TRBJ2-7, with D possibly TRBD1 on 7 matching bases. Trimming left V 5 bases short and J 1 base short, with 15 bases between. The germline CDR1 and CDR2 sequences are MNHEY and SVGAGI. The CDR3 consists of 15 residues. The CDR3 loop reads CASSTQGRDSYEQYF. CDR3 DNA sequence: TGTGCCAGCAGTACACAGGGGCGGGATTCCTACGAGCAGTACTTC.

V and J are TRBV4-1 and TRBJ2-3; 8 bases map to TRBD1. Germline CDR1 reads MGHRA; CDR2 reads YSYEKL. V was pared by 3 bases and J by 6 bases, with 2 bases of the junction left unmatched. The CDR3 is 13 amino acids. The CDR3 is CASSHRQGDTQYF. DNA for the CDR3: TGCGCCAGCAGCCATCGACAGGGGGATACGCAGTATTTT.

This clone was observed a few times. The CDR3 loop is CASSQVGGGPAYEQYF. The CDR3 DNA reads as TGTGCCAGCAGCCAAGTCGGCGGGGGGCCTGCCTACGAGCAGTACTTC. The chain couples TRBV4-2 to TRBJ2-7, with 8 bases that match TRBD2. The junction had 7 bases not matched to a gene; V was cut back by 1 base and J by 2 bases. Germline values: CDR1 LGHNA, CDR2 YNFKEQ. The CDR3 covers 16 residues.

In DNA form, the CDR3 reads TGCAGCTGGGACTCCGGCTCCTACAATGAGCAGTTCTTC. This encodes CSWDSGSYNEQFF. The genes are TRBV29-1 and TRBJ2-1, with a tentative D call TRBD2 (6 bases). Germline V lookup: CDR1 SQVTM, CDR2 ANQGSEA. The CDR3 spans 13 residues. V gave up 8 bases and J gave up 0 bases, with 11 bases separating them.

In its sample, this clone was seen many times. Different DNA sequences within this sample yield the same CDR3. The chain recombines TRBV6-1 with TRBJ1-2; D is uncertain. Germline V gives CDR1 MNHNS, CDR2 SASEGT. Between the trimmed V and J ends, which lost 6 bases and 6 bases, there was a span of 5 bases. This CDR3 contains 10 residues. The CDR3 DNA is TGTGCCAGCAGCTTCGATGGCTACACCTTC. Protein sequence: CASSFDGYTF.

A few counts support this clone. This sequence joins TRBV5-4 and TRBJ2-3; D is ambiguous. V lost 1 base, J lost 0 bases, and 9 bases lay in between. Per the germline V gene, CDR1 is SGHNT and CDR2 is YYREEE (reference sequence). This CDR3 is 15 amino acids long. The CDR3 sequence is CASSLLQSSTDTQYF. CDR3 sequence (DNA): TGTGCCAGCAGCTTGCTCCAGTCTAGCACAGATACGCAGTATTTT.

In its sample, this clone was seen once. This chain links TRBV28 with TRBJ1-4, with a possible D match to TRBD1 (6 bases). The germline V gene has CDR1 MDHEN and CDR2 SYDVKM. The CDR3 has 15 amino acids. V lost 5 bases and J 0 bases, leaving 10 bases between the germline ends. CDR3 in amino acids: CASSPTGSTNEKLFF. In DNA form, the CDR3 reads TGTGCCAGCAGTCCAACAGGGTCAACTAATGAAAAACTGTTTTTT.

This clone was counted a single time. The V gene is TRBV5-1, the J gene TRBJ1-1; D is possibly TRBD1 (6 bases). V lost 3 bases and J 0 bases, leaving 12 bases between the germline ends. This CDR3 has 15 amino acids. Germline CDR1 is SGHRS and CDR2 is YFSETQ. CDR3 sequence: CASSSRTDMNTEAFF. CDR3 in DNA: TGCGCCAGCAGCTCTAGGACAGATATGAACACTGAAGCTTTCTTT.

This chain connects TRBV7-3 to TRBJ1-4; 8 nucleotides agree with TRBD1. Germline assignment: CDR1 SGHTA and CDR2 FQGTGA. This CDR3 has 14 residues. V lost 2 bases to trimming and J lost 8 bases; unmatched junction nucleotides: 4. CDR3 sequence reads: CASSLGQGTEKLFF. DNA for the CDR3: TGTGCCAGCAGCTTAGGACAGGGTACCGAAAAACTGTTTTTT.

The chain is built from TRBV5-3 and TRBJ1-5; perhaps TRBD1 as D (5 bases). TRBV5-3 is given ORF status, its function remaining uncertain. The V end was cut by 1 base, the J end by 2 bases, with 19 bases between. The length of the CDR3 is 18 residues. CDR3 DNA sequence: TGTGCCAGAAGCTTGTTCACCAAGGGGCGCGTCGGCAATCAGCCCCAGCATTTT. It yields the protein CARSLFTKGRVGNQPQHF.

The rearrangement uses TRBV5-4 and TRBJ2-1; 11 nucleotides align to TRBD2. This CDR3 has 13 residues. Germline-derived CDR1 and CDR2 are SGHNT and YYREEE (reference sequence). V shed 4 bases, J shed 10 bases, and the junction held 4 bases outside the gene matches. DNA for the CDR3: TGTGCCAGCAGCCTGACTAGCGGGGACGAGCAGTTCTTC. It translates to CASSLTSGDEQFF.

The V and J genes are TRBV7-8 and TRBJ2-7; possible D gene TRBD1, 5 bases. Trimming took off 3 bases at V and 3 bases at J, with 12 bases between the two ends. This CDR3 is 14 amino acids long. Germline-derived CDR1 and CDR2 are SGHVS and FQNEAQ. CDR3 protein: CASSLAGPYYEQYF. The CDR3 nucleotides read TGTGCCAGCAGCTTGGCAGGGCCTTACTACGAGCAGTACTTC.

The chain has TRBV6-5 and TRBJ1-5, with 7 positions matching TRBD1. This CDR3 is 15 amino acids long. Germline CDR1 MNHEY, CDR2 SVGAGI. V gave up 7 bases and J gave up 0 bases; unmatched junction bases: 6. The CDR3 nucleotides read TGTGCCAGCAAAAAGGGGGCGCATAGCAATCAGCCCCAGCATTTT. As protein: CASKKGAHSNQPQHF.

This chain uses TRBV4-1 with TRBJ2-2; D unclear. CDR1 and CDR2 (germline): MGHRA, YSYEKL. V gave up 1 base and J gave up 4 bases, with 7 bases separating them. The CDR3 contains 14 residues. As DNA, the CDR3 is TGCGCCAGCAGCCAAGGTTACAGCACCGGGGAGCTGTTTTTT. Translation gives CASSQGYSTGELFF.

A word on this clone: The sample has other DNA sequences that encode this CDR3 too. This chain joins TRBV15 and TRBJ2-2, with D possibly being TRBD1 (5 bases). In germline, CDR1 is LNHNV, CDR2 YYDKDF (reference sequence). CDR3 length equals 16 residues. V dropped 0 bases and J dropped 0 bases, with 8 bases sitting between them. This CDR3 is CATSRDLGANTGELFF. In nucleotides, the CDR3 is TGTGCCACCAGCAGAGATTTAGGGGCGAACACCGGGGAGCTGTTTTTT. The whole variable domain, filled in from reference TRBV15 and TRBJ2-2, reads DAMVIQNPRYQVTQFGKPVTLSCSQTLNHNVMYWYQQKSSQAPKLLFHYYDKDFNNEADTPDNFQSRRPNTSFCFLDIRSPGLGDTAMYLCATSRDLGANTGELFFGEGSRLTVL.

This clone showed up just once. This chain uses TRBV18 with TRBJ1-3; no clear D. The CDR3 is made up of 13 amino acids. Per the germline V gene, CDR1 is KGHSH and CDR2 is LQKENI. Deletions cut 3 bases from V and 4 bases from J, with 7 bases between. The CDR3 DNA is TGTGCCAGCTCACCTCCTCCGGGAAACACCATATATTTT. It yields the protein CASSPPPGNTIYF.

V and J are TRBV11-3 and TRBJ1-2; D is unresolved. This CDR3 comprises 18 residues. The V gene's germline CDR1 is SGHNT and CDR2 YENEEA. Trimming left V 1 base short and J 5 bases short, with 23 bases between. The DNA of the CDR3 is TGTGCCAGCAGCTTAGTCGCGTCCGGGGATTCAACAATTTATGGCTACACCTTC. This gives the protein CASSLVASGDSTIYGYTF.

The rearrangement joins TRBV7-6 to TRBJ1-2; 7 bases are shared with TRBD1. Germline values: CDR1 SGHVS, CDR2 FNYEAQ. This CDR3 has 15 residues. V lost 0 bases and J lost 4; bases outside the gene matches: 5. The CDR3 region is CASSLAGQEAYGYTF. The CDR3 region has the DNA TGTGCCAGCAGCTTAGCAGGACAGGAGGCCTATGGCTACACCTTC.

This clone has at least ten counts. This chain links TRBV6-4 with TRBJ2-2, with no clear D. Germline values: CDR1 MRHNA, CDR2 SNTAGT. This CDR3 region has 13 residues. Trimming removed 3 bases from V and 3 bases from J, with 5 bases in between. CDR3 in DNA: TGTGCCAGCAGTGATAGCTACACCGGGGAGCTGTTTTTT. It is translated as CASSDSYTGELFF.

J is TRBJ2-4 and V is TRBV10-3, with D possibly being TRBD1 (5 bases). The CDR3 is made up of 14 amino acids. The V gene lost 3 bases and the J gene lost 7 bases, with 13 bases spanning the gap. CDR1 is ENHRY, CDR2 SYGVKD, per germline. This chain's CDR3 is CAISDPRESNIQYF. CDR3 bases: TGTGCCATCAGTGATCCCAGGGAAAGTAACATTCAGTACTTC.

The rearrangement links TRBV28 to TRBJ1-5; D not resolved. This CDR3 has 16 amino acids. Germline lookup yields CDR1 MDHEN and CDR2 SYDVKM. Trimming took off 2 bases at V and 0 bases at J, with 11 bases between the two ends. The CDR3 nucleotides read TGTGCCAGCAGTTTAGGCGGGGTCCTTAGCAATCAGCCCCAGCATTTT. It yields the protein CASSLGGVLSNQPQHF.

Here the CDR3 DNA reads TGTGCCAGCAGCAAAACCGGGACAGAAGAGACCCAGTACTTC. Amino acid sequence: CASSKTGTEETQYF. V usage is TRBV11-2 and J usage is TRBJ2-5, with 7 bases identical to TRBD1. Trimming removed 5 bases from V and 3 bases from J; junction bases left unmatched: 6. Germline V CDR1 and CDR2: SGHAT, FQNNGV. This CDR3 spans 14 amino acids.

The V and J genes are TRBV9 and TRBJ2-2, with D hard to call. CDR3 length: 13 residues. V was cut by 2 bases and J by 8 bases, with 10 bases left in between. The germline gives CDR1 SGDLS, CDR2 YYNGEE. CDR3 sequence reads: CASSVRATGELFF. The CDR3 bases are TGTGCCAGCAGCGTTCGTGCAACAGGGGAGCTGTTTTTT.